Sequencing of this T cell receptor (beta chain) was carried out in a study of blood T cell repertoires in COVID-19. Whole-study context: T cells, B-cell-depleted T cells, or PBMCs supplied cDNA or gDNA.

CDR1 and CDR2 from the germline V gene are LNHDA and SQIVND (reference sequence). The ends were cut back, 5 bases at V and 5 bases at J, with 25 bases in the middle. This CDR3 has 18 amino acids. Assay: immunoSEQ multiplex PCR; the TCRdb copy retains only in-frame clones and omits some. Counted here are fewer than 200,000 clones, about 87% occurring once; the ten biggest clones make up 2.5%. The chain combines TRBV19 with TRBJ1-5, with TRBD1 as a possible D gene (6 bases). The sample comprised peripheral blood. This clonotype was sampled from an elderly woman with COVID-19, enrolled during active disease. The CDR3 DNA is TGTGCCAGTAGTTACCCACCCACCTCCATAGGGGGATATCAGCCCCAGCATTTT. This gives the protein CASSYPPTSIGGYQPQHF.